The next 24 T cell receptor beta chains were all read from a single sample in a study of shared clonotypes between healthy human individuals. TCRdb keeps only in-frame clones here, not all; method: immunoSEQ multiplex PCR. The sample lists hundreds of thousands of clones, around 73% occurring once. The sample consisted of memory CD4+ T cells sorted from blood. Subset here: CD45RA-negative fraction. The receptors originated from a woman in her 30s in good health.

This clone was seen more than once but under ten times. The rearrangement joins TRBV19 to TRBJ2-6, with unresolved D. V lost 1 base and J 1 base, leaving 11 bases between the germline ends. The CDR3 sequence is 17 residues long. Germline values: CDR1 LNHDA, CDR2 SQIVND (reference sequence). In nucleotides, the CDR3 is TGTGCCAGTAGTATAGGGCCAGCTAAGTCTGGGGCCAACGTCCTGACTTTC. It is translated as CASSIGPAKSGANVLTF.

This clone occurred a few times. The V call is TRBV15, the J call TRBJ2-2, with 10 bases lining up with TRBD2. J lost 4 bases, V lost 8 bases, and 19 bases had no gene match. This CDR3 is 19 amino acids long. Germline lookup yields CDR1 LNHNV and CDR2 YYDKDF (reference sequence). For the CDR3, the DNA is TGTGCCACCTCCTACGCAGGGCCCCAACTAGCGGGACGCACCGGGGAGCTGTTTTTT. Encoded protein: CATSYAGPQLAGRTGELFF.

The V and J genes are TRBV30 and TRBJ2-2; D not resolved. The CDR3 has 12 residues. Looked up from germline, CDR1 is GTSNPN and CDR2 is SVGIG (reference sequence). With 2 bases removed from V and 4 bases from J, the gap between germline ends came to 5 bases. Here the CDR3 DNA reads TGTGCCTGGAGTAGGGTCACCGGGGAGCTGTTTTTT. The encoded protein is CAWSRVTGELFF.

The rearrangement joins TRBV7-8 to TRBJ2-5; 11 bases agree with TRBD2. The CDR3 consists of 15 residues. The ends lost 6 bases at V and 4 bases at J; junction bases unmatched: 7. Germline CDR1 reads SGHVS; CDR2 reads FQNEAQ. DNA for the CDR3: TGTGCCAGCAGTCTCCTTACTAGCGGGGGAGAGACCCAGTACTTC. Its protein product is CASSLLTSGGETQYF.

The V and J genes are TRBV11-2 and TRBJ1-5; D uncertain. V lost 0 bases and J lost 3, with 3 bases in between. The CDR3 length is 13 residues. Germline V gives CDR1 SGHAT, CDR2 FQNNGV. The DNA for the CDR3 is TGTGCCAGCAGCTTAGACCTCAATCAGCCCCAGCATTTT. This gives the protein CASSLDLNQPQHF.

This clone was seen a few times. The chain employs TRBV29-1 and TRBJ2-1; D perhaps matches TRBD2 (6 bases). Germline CDR1 is SQVTM and CDR2 is ANQGSEA. The CDR3 length is 10 residues. Between the trimmed V and J ends, which lost 6 bases and 10 bases, there was a span of 10 bases. CDR3 sequence reads: CSVERVEQFF. CDR3 nucleotide sequence: TGCAGCGTCGAGCGGGTCGAGCAGTTCTTC.

This clone showed up just once. The rearrangement uses TRBV11-2 and TRBJ2-1, with a possible D match to TRBD2 (6 bases). Looked up from germline, CDR1 is SGHAT and CDR2 is FQNNGV. The CDR3 is 15 residues long. Trimming took off 5 bases at V and 1 base at J, with 12 bases between the two ends. The CDR3 DNA is TGTGCCAGCAGCGACGGGAGTGGGTCCTACAATGAGCAGTTCTTC. It is translated as CASSDGSGSYNEQFF.

V usage is TRBV6-6 and J usage is TRBJ2-1; D possibly corresponds to TRBD2 (6 bases). From germline, CDR1 is MNHNY and CDR2 SVGAGI (reference sequence). With 9 bases removed from V and 7 bases from J, the gap between germline ends came to 22 bases. The CDR3 has 15 residues. CDR3 sequence: CASRPRWGVVNEQFF. The CDR3 coding sequence is TGTGCCAGTCGGCCGCGATGGGGGGTGGTAAATGAGCAGTTCTTC.

The rearrangement uses TRBV2 and TRBJ2-3; D is tentatively TRBD1 or TRBD2 (5 bases each). Trimming shortened V by 6 bases and J by 5 bases, and 12 bases separated the two germline ends. The CDR3 is 13 residues long. In germline, CDR1 is SNHLY, CDR2 FYNNEI. The CDR3 loop is CASSRDVGDTQYF. CDR3 nucleotides: TGTGCCAGCAGCCGGGACGTGGGAGATACGCAGTATTTT.

V gene TRBV28 combines with J gene TRBJ2-6; D gene unclear. Trimming removed 1 base from V and 0 bases from J, with 16 bases in between. Germline CDR1 and CDR2: MDHEN and SYDVKM. CDR3 size: 19 residues. The CDR3 loop is CASSLFGYSPSSGANVLTF. Here the CDR3 DNA reads TGTGCCAGCAGTTTATTTGGGTACTCCCCAAGCTCTGGGGCCAACGTCCTGACTTTC. The variable domain in full, with the rest retrieved from reference TRBV28 and TRBJ2-6, is DVKVTQSSRYLVKRTGEKVFLECVQDMDHENMFWYRQDPGLGLRLIYFSYDVKMKEKGDIPEGYSVSREKKERFSLILESASTNQTSMYLCASSLFGYSPSSGANVLTFGAGSRLTVL.

This chain links TRBV19 with TRBJ1-2; 8 bases align to TRBD1. Germline trimming cut 4 bases from V and 7 bases from J; bases unmatched to any gene: 8. Per the germline V gene, CDR1 is LNHDA and CDR2 is SQIVND (reference sequence). The CDR3 consists of 14 residues. The CDR3 is CASSTTGAGGGYTF. Here the CDR3 DNA reads TGTGCCAGTAGTACGACAGGGGCCGGAGGTGGCTACACCTTC. Based on the CDR3 plus reference TRBV19 and TRBJ1-2, the full variable domain is DGGITQSPKYLFRKEGQNVTLSCEQNLNHDAMYWYRQDPGQGLRLIYYSQIVNDFQKGDIAEGYSVSREKKESFPLTVTSAQKNPTAFYLCASSTTGAGGGYTFGSGTRLTVV.

J is TRBJ2-2 and V is TRBV29-1, with D possibly TRBD1 on 6 matching bases. The CDR3 runs 15 residues. Trimming cost V 4 bases and J 4 bases, with 16 bases left between them. Germline CDR1 is SQVTM and CDR2 is ANQGSEA. This chain's CDR3 is CSVAVRGLGTGELFF. The CDR3 nucleotides are TGCAGCGTTGCCGTCAGGGGATTGGGCACCGGGGAGCTGTTTTTT.

The genes are TRBV19 and TRBJ1-2; D unclear. The CDR3 extends over 13 amino acids. Trimming removed 5 bases from V and 4 bases from J, with 11 bases in between. Germline CDR1 LNHDA, CDR2 SQIVND (reference sequence). In nucleotides, the CDR3 is TGTGCCAGTAGTCCCTCCCGAGGCTATGGCTACACCTTC. This codes for CASSPSRGYGYTF.

V usage is TRBV28 and J usage is TRBJ2-1; D is unresolved. Germline V gene data show CDR1 as MDHEN and CDR2 as SYDVKM. The CDR3 covers 13 residues. V gave up 3 bases and J gave up 4 bases, with 7 bases separating them. In DNA, the CDR3 is TGTGCCAGCAGTTTCGGAAGATACAATGAGCAGTTCTTC. It yields the protein CASSFGRYNEQFF.

The J gene is TRBJ2-7, the V gene TRBV4-2, with TRBD2 as a possible D gene (5 bases). V was cut by 1 base and J by 4 bases, with 14 bases left in between. The length of the CDR3 is 15 residues. Germline V CDR1 and CDR2: LGHNA, YNFKEQ. CDR3 in DNA: TGTGCCAGCAGCCAAGTTTGGGCTAGCTATTACGAGCAGTACTTC. It yields the protein CASSQVWASYYEQYF.

This sequence joins TRBV2 and TRBJ2-7; D is perhaps TRBD1 or TRBD2 (5 bases each). Trimming cost V 5 bases and J 3 bases, with 11 bases left between them. Germline V gene sequence: CDR1 SNHLY, CDR2 FYNNEI. The CDR3 contains 13 residues. CDR3 residues: CASSTTEGYEQYF. CDR3 DNA: TGTGCCAGCAGTACGACAGAGGGCTACGAGCAGTACTTC.

J is TRBJ1-5 and V is TRBV28; D ambiguous. The V gene lost 2 bases and the J gene lost 3 bases, with 8 bases spanning the gap. Germline V gene sequence: CDR1 MDHEN, CDR2 SYDVKM. The CDR3 sequence is 14 residues long. The CDR3, as DNA: TGTGCCAGCAGTTTACGTCAGGACAATCAGCCCCAGCATTTT. Amino acid sequence: CASSLRQDNQPQHF.

This clone was seen more than once but under ten times. This chain connects TRBV18 to TRBJ2-1; possibly TRBD1 or TRBD2 for D (5 bases each). V shed 4 bases and J shed 8 bases, with 18 bases lying between them. This CDR3 has 15 amino acids. The V gene's germline CDR1 is KGHSH and CDR2 LQKENI. The DNA for the CDR3 is TGTGCCAGCTCACGGGGGTGGGGAAGCGAGGATGAGCAGTTCTTC. Translation: CASSRGWGSEDEQFF.

The chain combines TRBV7-8 with TRBJ1-3; D not resolved. The CDR3 contains 16 residues. Deletions cut 4 bases from V and 0 bases from J, with 13 bases between. Germline V gene sequence: CDR1 SGHVS, CDR2 FQNEAQ. The CDR3, as DNA: TGTGCCAGCAGCTCTAGTCGGGCGCGCTCTGGAAACACCATATATTTT. It encodes CASSSSRARSGNTIYF. Full variable domain (remainder filled in from reference TRBV7-8 and TRBJ1-3): GAGVSQSPRYKVAKRGQDVALRCDPISGHVSLFWYQQALGQGPEFLTYFQNEAQLDKSGLPSDRFFAERPEGSVSTLKIQRTQQEDSAVYLCASSSSRARSGNTIYFGEGSWLTVV.

The genes are TRBV6-5 and TRBJ2-7; TRBD1 might be the D (7 bases). The CDR3 contains 14 residues. V lost 5 bases and J lost 6, with 17 bases in between. The germline V gene encodes CDR1 MNHEY and CDR2 SVGAGI. In nucleotides, the CDR3 is TGTGCCAGCAGTGAAGGGCAGGGGGGACCCGAGCAGTACTTC. This codes for CASSEGQGGPEQYF.

This clone appeared a single time. The chain has TRBV6-1 and TRBJ2-1; 9 bases line up with TRBD2. CDR3 length equals 18 residues. Germline lookup yields CDR1 MNHNS and CDR2 SASEGT. With V trimmed by 2 bases and J by 6 bases, 14 bases remained unmatched. As DNA, the CDR3 is TGTGCCAGCAGTGAATACCCTCCCTTAGCGGGAGCCTCCAATGAGCAGTTCTTC. Translation gives CASSEYPPLAGASNEQFF.

V gene TRBV19 combines with J gene TRBJ2-1; D gene uncertain. Trimming removed 0 bases from V and 6 bases from J, with 18 bases in between. This CDR3 is built from 17 residues. Germline CDR1 reads LNHDA; CDR2 reads SQIVND (reference sequence). The CDR3 DNA sequence: TGTGCCAGTAGTATAGATCGGCTGGCTCATCCGGTCAATGAGCAGTTCTTC. Translating gives CASSIDRLAHPVNEQFF.

This clone was observed a single time. In DNA form, the CDR3 reads TGTGCCAGCAGTGCAGGTCGGGGACTAGCGACTAGCACAGATACGCAGTATTTT. Its translation is CASSAGRGLATSTDTQYF. The V and J genes are TRBV25-1 and TRBJ2-3, with 10 nucleotides matching TRBD2. The CDR3 extends over 18 amino acids. Germline V lookup: CDR1 MGHDK, CDR2 SYGVNS. Germline trimming cut 4 bases from V and 0 bases from J; bases unmatched to any gene: 10.

The rearrangement links TRBV6-1 to TRBJ1-1; weak D call: TRBD1 (6 bases). The germline V and J ends were trimmed by 3 bases and 1 base, with 15 bases remaining between them. This CDR3 is 16 amino acids long. CDR1 and CDR2 from the germline V gene are MNHNS and SASEGT. CDR3 residues: CASSDTPGGGNTEAFF. DNA for the CDR3: TGTGCCAGCAGTGACACGCCAGGAGGGGGGAACACTGAAGCTTTCTTT.